Following are 25 T cell receptor beta chains from one sample sequenced in a study of early T cells in non-severe SARS-CoV-2 infection. TCRdb used MiXCR to reprocess the 5' RACE reads, holding one entry per CDR3 protein. This table holds 53,000 or so distinct CDR3 sequences, roughly 9.8% found once. Sequenced material: whole blood. Receptors were obtained from an adult who was a healthcare worker with PCR-confirmed SARS-CoV-2 infection or an uninfected control (not recorded which).

Ten or more counts support this clonotype. This chain links TRBV30 with TRBJ1-1; possibly TRBD1 for D (5 bases). Trimming shortened V by 3 bases and J by 0 bases, and 8 bases separated the two germline ends. The CDR3 length is 13 residues. Per the germline V gene, CDR1 is GTSNPN and CDR2 is SVGIG (reference sequence). The CDR3 coding sequence is TGTGCCTGGAGAGAACAGGTGAACACTGAAGCTTTCTTT. This translates into CAWREQVNTEAFF.

This clonotype was seen ten or more times. The chain carries TRBV20-1 and TRBJ1-4, with D possibly TRBD1 on 6 matching bases. Per the germline V gene, CDR1 is DFQATT and CDR2 is SNEGSKA (reference sequence). There are 14 residues in the CDR3. With 3 bases removed from V and 7 bases from J, the gap between germline ends came to 15 bases. DNA for the CDR3: TGCAGTGCTAGGGCCCGGGGGCAGGGTGAAAAACTGTTTTTT. Encoded protein: CSARARGQGEKLFF.

At least ten counts were recorded for this clonotype. The chain couples TRBV20-1 to TRBJ2-1; D might be TRBD2 (5 bases). Germline V gene data show CDR1 as DFQATT and CDR2 as SNEGSKA (reference sequence). V lost 1 base and J 6 bases, leaving 19 bases between the germline ends. The CDR3 totals 16 residues. The chain's CDR3 is CSARVRGADRGNEQFF. The CDR3 coding sequence is TGCAGTGCTAGAGTTCGAGGAGCGGACCGGGGCAATGAGCAGTTCTTC.

This chain links TRBV3-1 with TRBJ1-6; the D is unclear. The germline V gene has CDR1 LGHDT and CDR2 YNNKEL (reference sequence). The CDR3 length is 16 residues. Between the trimmed V and J ends, which lost 1 base and 7 bases, there was a span of 14 bases. This chain's CDR3 is CASSQVGGQGNSPLHF. The CDR3 nucleotides read TGTGCCAGCAGCCAAGTAGGAGGGCAAGGGAATTCACCCCTCCACTTT.

Many counts were recorded for this clonotype. The chain links TRBV28 to TRBJ2-7; no reliable D call. The CDR3 is 13 amino acids. Germline V gene data show CDR1 as MDHEN and CDR2 as SYDVKM. Deletions cut 7 bases from V and 2 bases from J, with 12 bases between. CDR3 DNA: TGTGCCAGCACCACGACAACTCCCTACGAGCAGTACTTC. As protein: CASTTTTPYEQYF.

This clonotype was seen ten or more times. V is TRBV9 and J is TRBJ2-7; tentatively, D is TRBD1 (5 bases). CDR1 and CDR2 from the germline V gene are SGDLS and YYNGEE. The CDR3 totals 16 residues. Trimming took 4 bases from V and 2 from J, leaving 19 bases between them. The CDR3 protein is CASSQGLGLGTYEQYF. CDR3 nucleotides: TGTGCCAGCAGCCAGGGTCTTGGCCTGGGGACCTACGAGCAGTACTTC.

This clonotype was counted at least ten times. The CDR3 sequence is CASSQEPYSYNEQFF. DNA of the CDR3: TGTGCCAGCAGCCAAGAGCCCTACTCCTACAATGAGCAGTTCTTC. The chain employs TRBV14 and TRBJ2-1; no definite D call. V gave up 0 bases and J gave up 0 bases, with 6 bases separating them. This CDR3 spans 15 amino acids. Per germline, CDR1 SGHDN and CDR2 FVKESK.

The chain couples TRBV12-3 or TRBV12-4 to TRBJ2-3; D ambiguous. Between the trimmed V and J ends, which lost 3 bases and 4 bases, there was a span of 11 bases. There are 14 residues in the CDR3. The CDR3 loop reads CASSFSVSPDTQYF. The CDR3 DNA is TGTGCCAGCAGTTTTTCCGTTAGTCCAGATACGCAGTATTTT.

This rearrangement joins TRBV14 to TRBJ2-7; D unclear. Trimming stripped 4 bases from V and 2 bases from J, with 6 bases between. Germline CDR1 and CDR2: SGHDN and FVKESK. The CDR3 contains 12 residues. CDR3 nucleotide sequence: TGTGCCAGCAGCCCCACTGCCTACGAGCAGTACTTC. Amino acids: CASSPTAYEQYF.

The V gene is TRBV7-8, the J gene TRBJ1-3; perhaps TRBD1 as D (5 bases). Looked up from germline, CDR1 is SGHVS and CDR2 is FQNEAQ. V lost 7 bases to trimming and J lost 1 base, with 14 bases between them. The CDR3 spans 15 residues. The CDR3 DNA follows: TGTGCCAGCACGCGGGGCGCCTATTCTGGAAACACCATATATTTT. Amino acids: CASTRGAYSGNTIYF. Using reference TRBV7-8 and TRBJ1-3 for the parts outside the CDR3, the full variable domain is GAGVSQSPRYKVAKRGQDVALRCDPISGHVSLFWYQQALGQGPEFLTYFQNEAQLDKSGLPSDRFFAERPEGSVSTLKIQRTQQEDSAVYLCASTRGAYSGNTIYFGEGSWLTVV.

This clonotype occurred a few times. The J gene is TRBJ2-7, the V gene TRBV29-1, with 10 bases matching TRBD2. Trimming at V came to 4 bases and at J to 0 bases, leaving 3 bases not matched to a gene. The CDR3 is made up of 14 amino acids. The germline V gene encodes CDR1 SQVTM and CDR2 ANQGSEA. The CDR3 sequence is CSVAASGSSYEQYF. The CDR3 DNA reads TGCAGCGTTGCGGCTAGCGGGAGCTCCTACGAGCAGTACTTC.

This clonotype was detected many times. This sequence joins TRBV20-1 and TRBJ2-1; D is ambiguous. V lost 7 bases and J 5 bases, leaving 18 bases between the germline ends. Germline V CDR1 and CDR2: DFQATT, SNEGSKA (reference sequence). This CDR3 spans 14 amino acids. The DNA for the CDR3 is TGCAGTGGGACCTCCAGTCCTCGGGACAATGAGCAGTTCTTC. Translating gives CSGTSSPRDNEQFF.

In nucleotides, the CDR3 is TGTGCCAGCAGCGAGGGGACAGGGTTCACAGATACGCAGTATTTT. It is translated as CASSEGTGFTDTQYF. V is TRBV3-1 and J is TRBJ2-3; 9 bases align to TRBD1. The CDR3 contains 15 residues. Germline V lookup: CDR1 LGHDT, CDR2 YNNKEL (reference sequence). V shed 5 bases, J shed 2 bases, and the junction held 5 bases outside the gene matches.

The chain couples TRBV20-1 to TRBJ2-3, with TRBD2 as a possible D gene (6 bases). Germline lookup yields CDR1 DFQATT and CDR2 SNEGSKA (reference sequence). CDR3 length: 14 amino acids. Trimming stripped 5 bases from V and 3 bases from J, with 15 bases between. The CDR3 nucleotides read TGCAGTGCTCAGGGACTCCCAAGTACAGATACGCAGTATTTT. This translates into CSAQGLPSTDTQYF.

The chain combines TRBV4-1 with TRBJ2-7; TRBD2 is a possible D gene (7 bases). V was trimmed by 0 bases and J by 6 bases, leaving 12 bases between them. Looked up from germline, CDR1 is MGHRA and CDR2 is YSYEKL. The CDR3 extends over 14 amino acids. CDR3 nucleotide sequence: TGCGCCAGCAGCCAAGATGAGGGGGGGAGCGAGCAGTACTTC. This gives the protein CASSQDEGGSEQYF.

This clonotype was observed a handful of times. The gene calls are TRBV7-9 and TRBJ2-5, with 12 bases aligning to TRBD2. V shed 5 bases, J shed 5 bases, and the junction held 9 bases outside the gene matches. From germline, CDR1 is SEHNR and CDR2 FQNEAQ (reference sequence). The CDR3 covers 16 residues. CDR3 coding DNA: TGTGCCAGCAGCATTCGACTAGCGGGAGTGCTTGAGACCCAGTACTTC. Amino acids: CASSIRLAGVLETQYF.

This clonotype occurred a few times. The J gene is TRBJ2-7, the V gene TRBV11-1; 7 positions match TRBD2. V shed 6 bases and J 6 bases; nucleotides not matched to a gene: 11. Germline V lookup: CDR1 SGHAT, CDR2 FQDESV (reference sequence). This CDR3 comprises 14 residues. The CDR3 DNA sequence: TGTGCCAGCAGTCCTCGGACTAGTACTTTCGAGCAGTACTTC. Translation: CASSPRTSTFEQYF.

A few counts support this clonotype. The genes are TRBV12-3 or TRBV12-4 and TRBJ2-3; D may be TRBD1 (5 bases). V lost 3 bases and J lost 0, with 7 bases in between. The CDR3 runs 14 residues. The CDR3 loop reads CASSLGPSTDTQYF. As DNA, the CDR3 is TGTGCCAGCAGTTTGGGGCCCAGCACAGATACGCAGTATTTT.

There are many counts of this clonotype. The V call is TRBV10-2, the J call TRBJ1-2, with D possibly matching TRBD1 (5 bases). CDR3 size: 14 residues. CDR1 WSHSY and CDR2 SAAADI come from the germline V gene. Deletions cut 3 bases from V and 1 base from J, with 9 bases between. The CDR3 protein is CASSDLTVNYGYTF. The CDR3 coding sequence is TGCGCCAGCAGTGACCTGACAGTTAACTATGGCTACACCTTC.

The chain joins TRBV6-5 to TRBJ2-1; 10 bases match TRBD2. V lost 0 bases and J lost 10; bases outside the gene matches: 6. Germline V lookup: CDR1 MNHEY, CDR2 SVGAGI. The CDR3 runs to 15 residues. The CDR3 region is CASSYSLAGALEQFF. The DNA for the CDR3 is TGTGCCAGCAGTTACTCTCTAGCGGGAGCCCTAGAGCAGTTCTTC.

Details on this clonotype: Sequence at one end of the junction differs from germline and may be a read error. This chain uses TRBV29-1 with TRBJ1-1; TRBD1 agrees at 9 bases. The germline CDR1 and CDR2 sequences are SQVTM and ANQGSEA. This CDR3 spans 11 amino acids. In DNA, the CDR3 is TGTAGCGTTTTCACAGGGGGCATGATTTTCTTT. Protein sequence: CSVFTGGMIFF.

This clonotype was counted a few times. The chain links TRBV3-1 to TRBJ2-7; TRBD1 aligns across 10 bases. V shed 7 bases and J 1 base; nucleotides not matched to a gene: 7. CDR1 is LGHDT and CDR2 is YNNKEL in the germline V gene (reference sequence). CDR3 size: 15 residues. DNA of the CDR3: TGTGCCAGCACCGAGGGGGACAGGGGATCCTACGAGCAGTACTTC. Translation: CASTEGDRGSYEQYF.

The J gene is TRBJ1-1, the V gene TRBV29-1, with 8 bases that match TRBD1. The V segment lost 7 bases and the J segment 1 base; nucleotides outside the gene matches: 5. Looked up from germline, CDR1 is SQVTM and CDR2 is ANQGSEA. The CDR3 length is 13 residues. The CDR3 here is CSGLGQGNTEAFF. CDR3 sequence (DNA): TGCAGCGGACTCGGACAGGGGAACACTGAAGCTTTCTTT. Drawing the rest from reference TRBV29-1 and TRBJ1-1, the complete variable domain is SAVISQKPSRDICQRGTSLTIQCQVDSQVTMMFWYRQQPGQSLTLIATANQGSEATYESGFVIDKFPISRPNLTFSTLTVSNMSPEDSSIYLCSGLGQGNTEAFFGQGTRLTVV.

This clonotype turned up a few times. The chain joins TRBV5-1 to TRBJ1-1; possible D gene TRBD1, 6 bases. There are 13 residues in the CDR3. Trimming stripped 0 bases from V and 5 bases from J, with 8 bases between. CDR1 is SGHRS and CDR2 is YFSETQ in the germline V gene. CDR3 region: CASSLDRETEAFF. For the CDR3, the DNA is TGCGCCAGCAGCTTGGACAGGGAGACTGAAGCTTTCTTT.

The CDR3 is CASLRRQPGELFF. The DNA of the CDR3 is TGTGCCAGTCTAAGGCGACAGCCCGGGGAGCTGTTTTTT. V is TRBV6-1 and J is TRBJ2-2, with D tentatively TRBD1 (5 bases). Germline V gives CDR1 MNHNS, CDR2 SASEGT. Trimming removed 9 bases from V and 6 bases from J, with 14 bases in between. The CDR3 has 13 residues.